A single sample is the source of the 28 T cell receptor beta chains below, sequenced in a study of a mutant IDH1 vaccine in newly diagnosed glioma (dated by TCRdb to the early 2020s). According to the study, the label for this sample's time point signals: week 35, safety follow-up. Every vaccine dose consisted of 300 ug of a 20-mer mutant IDH1 peptide in Montanide, administered subcutaneously together with topical imiquimod. No antigen has been assigned to these receptors. Library prep was done by the immunoSEQ multiplex PCR assay. TCRdb limited this immuneACCESS table to in-frame rearrangements with V and J called. A share of clones is missing; checked studies link under half to unresolved V genes, and the rest is unexplained. The sample table records under 40,000 clones; around four fifths of these occur just once. About 11% of the sample belongs to the ten largest clones. The sample was PBMCs, taken from a glioma patient whose treatment included an IDH1 peptide vaccine. The origin of the receptors is a middle-aged woman with glioma.

The J gene is TRBJ2-2, the V gene TRBV7-2; D not resolved. This CDR3 region has 15 residues. V lost 1 base and J lost 0, with 6 bases in between. Germline V CDR1 and CDR2: SGHTA, FQGNSA. The CDR3: CASSLVATNTGELFF. The CDR3 bases are TGTGCCAGCAGCTTAGTAGCCACGAACACCGGGGAGCTGTTTTTT.

The sample holds a few counts of this clone. DNA of the CDR3: TGTGCCAGCAGTGAACCTGGCAATCAGCCCCAGCATTTT. Amino acids: CASSEPGNQPQHF. The chain links TRBV25-1 to TRBJ1-5; D gene ambiguous. The germline V gene encodes CDR1 MGHDK and CDR2 SYGVNS. V lost 2 bases and J lost 2, with 4 bases in between. The length of the CDR3 is 13 residues.

This rearrangement joins TRBV27 to TRBJ1-1, with D uncertain. The V and J ends lost 6 bases and 1 base respectively, with 3 bases between them. CDR1 and CDR2 (germline): MNHEY, SMNVEV (reference sequence). This CDR3 contains 11 residues. CDR3 in DNA: TGTGCCAGCAGGGGGAACACTGAAGCTTTCTTT. This gives the protein CASRGNTEAFF.

The chain links TRBV15 to TRBJ1-4; TRBD1 might be the D (6 bases). Germline-derived CDR1 and CDR2 are LNHNV and YYDKDF (reference sequence). The CDR3 has 15 amino acids. V was clipped by 0 bases and J by 6 bases, with 11 bases between them. CDR3 protein: CATSRDRGRDEKLFF. The CDR3 bases are TGTGCCACCAGCAGAGACAGGGGACGGGATGAAAAACTGTTTTTT.

This chain joins TRBV18 and TRBJ2-7; maybe TRBD2 (6 bases). The germline V gene encodes CDR1 KGHSH and CDR2 LQKENI. V was clipped by 8 bases and J by 5 bases, with 13 bases between them. The CDR3 extends over 12 amino acids. The CDR3 region is CASVSEGHEQYF. The DNA for the CDR3 is TGTGCCAGCGTCTCGGAGGGCCACGAGCAGTACTTC.

This chain uses TRBV29-1 with TRBJ2-3, with D perhaps TRBD1 (5 bases). Germline-derived CDR1 and CDR2 are SQVTM and ANQGSEA. This CDR3 is built from 10 residues. The germline V and J ends were trimmed by 7 bases and 8 bases, with 10 bases remaining between them. CDR3 DNA: TGCAGCGCTGGGGCAGTTACGCAGTATTTT. It specifies CSAGAVTQYF.

The chain carries TRBV9 and TRBJ1-6; possibly TRBD1 for D (6 bases). Looked up from germline, CDR1 is SGDLS and CDR2 is YYNGEE. The V end was cut by 4 bases, the J end by 9 bases, with 20 bases between. This CDR3 is 16 amino acids long. The CDR3 spells CASSPRTVSGGSPLHF. CDR3 nucleotides: TGTGCCAGCAGCCCTAGGACAGTTTCGGGTGGTTCACCCCTCCACTTT.

The chain joins TRBV7-8 to TRBJ1-5; D remains unclear. The CDR3 loop spans 16 amino acids. The V end was cut by 4 bases, the J end by 11 bases, with 24 bases between. Per germline, CDR1 SGHVS and CDR2 FQNEAQ. CDR3: CASSSTVNSGHTAQHF. CDR3 sequence (DNA): TGTGCCAGCAGCTCCACAGTGAACAGCGGCCATACAGCCCAGCATTTT.

The rearrangement links TRBV10-3 to TRBJ1-6; D not certain. Germline V CDR1 and CDR2: ENHRY, SYGVKD. Trimming cost V 0 bases and J 5 bases, with 8 bases left between them. The CDR3 runs to 15 residues. The CDR3 DNA reads as TGTGCCATCAGTGAGTCTGGGAAAAATAATTCACCCCTCCACTTT. Translation: CAISESGKNNSPLHF.

This rearrangement joins TRBV25-1 to TRBJ1-1, with 11 bases identical to TRBD1. The ends lost 6 bases at V and 7 bases at J; junction bases unmatched: 7. Per germline, CDR1 MGHDK and CDR2 SYGVNS. This CDR3 region has 14 residues. The CDR3 reads CASRVTGTGGEAFF. CDR3 DNA sequence: TGTGCCAGCAGAGTCACCGGGACAGGGGGTGAAGCTTTCTTT.

For this clone: The junction differs from germline at one of its ends, possibly a read error. This sequence joins TRBV29-1 and TRBJ2-5, with 8 positions matching TRBD2. Germline V gives CDR1 SQVTM, CDR2 ANQGSEA. This CDR3 comprises 15 residues. CDR3 in amino acids: CSAETASGWKETQYF. Written as DNA, the CDR3 is TGCAGCGCTGAAACGGCTAGCGGGTGGAAAGAGACCCAGTACTTC.

This chain uses TRBV5-1 with TRBJ1-1, with D perhaps TRBD1 (6 bases). CDR1 SGHRS and CDR2 YFSETQ come from the germline V gene. The CDR3 totals 15 residues. V lost 1 base and J 1 base, leaving 11 bases between the germline ends. The CDR3 loop reads CASSLIGGGNTEAFF. CDR3 coding DNA: TGCGCCAGCAGCTTGATAGGAGGGGGGAACACTGAAGCTTTCTTT.

The CDR3 region is CASSTDRHTYTEAFF. The CDR3 DNA is TGTGCCAGCAGCACTGACAGGCATACGTACACTGAAGCTTTCTTT. This chain connects TRBV11-2 to TRBJ1-1; tentatively, D is TRBD1 (6 bases). The length of the CDR3 is 15 residues. Trimming cost V 5 bases and J 3 bases, with 16 bases left between them. The V gene's germline CDR1 is SGHAT and CDR2 FQNNGV.

This chain links TRBV1 with TRBJ2-7; the listed D gene, TRBD1, was not tested against the DNA. TRBV1 is a documented pseudogene. The length of the CDR3 is 16 residues. For the CDR3, the DNA is TGCACCAGCAGCCTAGGGCAGGGGTTCAACTCCTACGAGCAGTACTTC. It translates to CTSSLGQGFNSYEQYF.

The chain carries TRBV6-6 and TRBJ2-7; maybe TRBD1 (6 bases). Germline CDR1 and CDR2: MNHNY and SVGAGI (reference sequence). This CDR3 is built from 14 residues. V was pared by 6 bases and J by 3 bases, with 15 bases between. The CDR3 nucleotides are TGTGCCAGCAGCCAGACAGGTGACTACTACGAGCAGTACTTC. Its translation: CASSQTGDYYEQYF.

This clone was counted only a few times. J is TRBJ2-5 and V is TRBV10-2, with D possibly being TRBD2 (7 bases). The CDR3 contains 16 residues. Germline V lookup: CDR1 WSHSY, CDR2 SAAADI. V lost 2 bases to trimming and J lost 2 bases, with 15 bases between them. Here the CDR3 DNA reads TGCGCCAGCAGTGAGGGTGAGGGGGGGCGGCAAGAGACCCAGTACTTC. Translation gives CASSEGEGGRQETQYF.

The chain joins TRBV4-1 to TRBJ2-1, with 8 bases fitting TRBD1. From germline, CDR1 is MGHRA and CDR2 YSYEKL. V gave up 6 bases and J gave up 3 bases; unmatched junction bases: 7. The CDR3 has 15 residues. In nucleotides, the CDR3 is TGCGCCAGCAGTAACCAGGGGGCGATCTACAATGAGCAGTTCTTC. Protein product: CASSNQGAIYNEQFF.

The chain recombines TRBV15 with TRBJ2-6, with D possibly TRBD1 on 6 matching bases. This CDR3 is 14 amino acids long. Trimming took 4 bases from V and 2 from J, leaving 6 bases between them. Germline-derived CDR1 and CDR2 are LNHNV and YYDKDF (reference sequence). CDR3 coding DNA: TGTGCCACCAGCAACAGGGCTGGGGCCAACGTCCTGACTTTC. Encoded protein: CATSNRAGANVLTF.

The rearrangement links TRBV29-1 to TRBJ2-1; D gene uncertain. CDR3 length equals 10 residues. CDR1 and CDR2 from the germline V gene are SQVTM and ANQGSEA. The V end lost 8 bases, the J end lost 8 bases, and 10 bases lay between the germline ends. This CDR3 reads CSWAAHEQFF. CDR3 in DNA: TGCAGCTGGGCCGCCCATGAGCAGTTCTTC.

This CDR3 reads CASSLGAQGNQPQHF. The CDR3 bases are TGTGCCAGCAGCTTAGGGGCACAGGGTAATCAGCCCCAGCATTTT. The chain links TRBV5-6 to TRBJ1-5; TRBD1 is a possible D gene (6 bases). The CDR3 is made up of 15 amino acids. Trimming cost V 2 bases and J 4 bases, with 13 bases left between them. CDR1 SGHDT and CDR2 YYEEEE come from the germline V gene.

Only a few counts were recorded for this clone. This sequence joins TRBV6-6 and TRBJ1-6; no clear D. The CDR3 covers 16 residues. CDR1 and CDR2 from the germline V gene are MNHNY and SVGAGI (reference sequence). V lost 6 bases and J 9 bases, leaving 21 bases between the germline ends. The CDR3, as DNA: TGTGCCAGCAGCCGAGGCCGGGCCACCAAACTTTCACCCCTCCACTTT. Its translation is CASSRGRATKLSPLHF.

J is TRBJ1-1 and V is TRBV27; D is ambiguous. CDR3 size: 14 residues. V was pared by 8 bases and J by 4 bases, with 17 bases between. Germline V CDR1 and CDR2: MNHEY, SMNVEV (reference sequence). The CDR3 spells CASRPLIEGTEAFF. DNA for the CDR3: TGTGCCAGCCGACCCCTCATTGAGGGCACTGAAGCTTTCTTT.

The V call is TRBV29-1, the J call TRBJ1-1; 8 bases fit TRBD1. V lost 1 base, J lost 3 bases, and 1 base stayed unmatched. CDR3 length: 13 amino acids. CDR1 and CDR2 (germline): SQVTM, ANQGSEA. The CDR3 loop reads CSVEAGGDTEAFF. CDR3 nucleotides: TGCAGCGTTGAAGCAGGGGGCGACACTGAAGCTTTCTTT.

The chain joins TRBV6-1 to TRBJ1-2; D is ambiguous. Trimming pared 7 bases from V and 0 bases from J, leaving 15 bases between. CDR3 size: 15 residues. Germline V gene lookup returns CDR1 MNHNS and CDR2 SASEGT. The CDR3 nucleotides are TGTGCCAGCATTTCCAGGACTGAAGCTAACTATGGCTACACCTTC. Protein sequence: CASISRTEANYGYTF.

This chain joins TRBV10-2 and TRBJ1-2; 10 bases map to TRBD1. Looked up from germline, CDR1 is WSHSY and CDR2 is SAAADI. After removal of 3 bases from V and 5 bases from J, the junction contained 6 bases not matched to a gene. The CDR3 contains 15 residues. CDR3 sequence (DNA): TGCGCCAGCAGTGAAGGGACAGGGGTAGGGTATGGCTACACCTTC. Translated: CASSEGTGVGYGYTF.

The chain employs TRBV2 and TRBJ2-3; maybe TRBD1 (7 bases). Trimming shortened V by 4 bases and J by 0 bases, and 14 bases separated the two germline ends. The CDR3 runs to 16 residues. Germline values: CDR1 SNHLY, CDR2 FYNNEI. The CDR3 sequence: CASSVGGTASTDTQYF. In DNA, the CDR3 is TGTGCCAGCAGTGTAGGGGGGACAGCTAGCACAGATACGCAGTATTTT. The variable domain in full, with the rest retrieved from reference TRBV2 and TRBJ2-3, is EPEVTQTPSHQVTQMGQEVILRCVPISNHLYFYWYRQILGQKVEFLVSFYNNEISEKSEIFDDQFSVERPDGSNFTLKIRSTKLEDSAMYFCASSVGGTASTDTQYFGPGTRLTVL.

This clone showed up just a few times. The genes are TRBV5-3 and TRBJ2-5; D assignment may be TRBD1 or TRBD2 (6 bases each). TRBV5-3 is placed among ORFs of uncertain function. The CDR3 is made up of 12 amino acids. V lost 10 bases to trimming and J lost 4 bases, with 14 bases between them. CDR3 nucleotide sequence: TGTGCCGTCGGAGGGGGGCGAGAGACCCAGTACTTC. This sequence encodes CAVGGGRETQYF.

This sequence joins TRBV5-5 and TRBJ2-3; D is ambiguous. Trimming removed 4 bases at V and 0 bases at J, with 6 bases between. This CDR3 region has 13 residues. CDR1 is SGHKS, CDR2 YYEKEE, per germline (reference sequence). CDR3 in amino acids: CASSTYSTDTQYF. The CDR3 region has the DNA TGTGCCAGCAGCACCTATAGCACAGATACGCAGTATTTT.